The 14 T cell receptor beta chains below all came from one sample that was sequenced in a study of human T cells and chemical hapten exposure. One entry per CDR3 protein results from TCRdb running MiXCR on the RACE reads. Altogether roughly 360,000 distinct CDR3 sequences are present, more than 4.5% being singletons, with the ten largest covering approximately 2.3%. As to time point: patch test 1, 2 weeks after DPC sensitization. The treatment here: therapeutic diphenylcyclopropenone sensitization with weekly scalp DPC. Sequenced material: whole blood, taken in connection with sensitization to the hapten diphenylcyclopropenone (DPC). Receptors were obtained from a woman aged 45 to 65 with alopecia areata. Some clones in this sample may be carry-over from other donors' samples.

The sample holds a few counts of this clonotype. The V call is TRBV3-1, the J call TRBJ2-1, with unresolved D. V was cut by 3 bases and J by 8 bases, with 17 bases left in between. Germline lookup yields CDR1 LGHDT and CDR2 YNNKEL (reference sequence). CDR3 length: 15 residues. CDR3 sequence reads: CASSQGSASLDEQFF. The CDR3 DNA reads as TGTGCCAGCAGCCAGGGCTCAGCTTCCCTCGATGAGCAGTTCTTC.

In this sample, this clonotype turned up a few times. The rearrangement joins TRBV5-5 to TRBJ1-6; the D gene is possibly TRBD1 (6 bases). Trimming took off 1 base at V and 9 bases at J, with 11 bases between the two ends. The CDR3 is 14 amino acids. Germline CDR1 SGHKS, CDR2 YYEKEE (reference sequence). CDR3 loop: CASSLTGISSPLHF. The CDR3 DNA is TGTGCCAGCAGCTTGACAGGGATTAGTTCACCCCTCCACTTT.

With regard to this clonotype: Possible read error: a much larger clone is one base away. CDR3 bases: TGTGCCAGCAGTTTCGACCCCGAGGACACCGTCGGCGAGCAGTACTTC. It translates to CASSFDPEDTVGEQYF. The chain recombines TRBV28 with TRBJ2-7; a weak D match, TRBD1 (5 bases). The CDR3 is 16 amino acids. Looked up from germline, CDR1 is MDHEN and CDR2 is SYDVKM. The ends were cut back, 3 bases at V and 6 bases at J, with 21 bases in the middle. The full variable domain, with the rest looked up from reference TRBV28 and TRBJ2-7, is DVKVTQSSRYLVKRTGEKVFLECVQDMDHENMFWYRQDPGLGLRLIYFSYDVKMKEKGDIPEGYSVSREKKERFSLILESASTNQTSMYLCASSFDPEDTVGEQYFGPGTRLTVT.

The table lists this clonotype with many counts. The rearrangement uses TRBV6-6 and TRBJ1-6, with D maybe TRBD1 (5 bases). This CDR3 contains 15 residues. V lost 7 bases and J lost 7, with 17 bases in between. Germline V gives CDR1 MNHNY, CDR2 SVGAGI (reference sequence). The CDR3: CASTLEGTVNSPLHF. The CDR3 DNA is TGTGCCAGCACCCTTGAGGGGACTGTGAATTCACCCCTCCACTTT.

The rearrangement uses TRBV10-2 and TRBJ2-1; perhaps TRBD2 as D (7 bases). Between the trimmed V and J ends, which lost 6 bases and 9 bases, there was a span of 15 bases. Germline CDR1 reads WSHSY; CDR2 reads SAAADI. The CDR3 is made up of 13 amino acids. The CDR3 DNA is TGCGCCAGCAGCCTGGGGGGGGCGTCTGAGCAGTTCTTC. It specifies CASSLGGASEQFF.

The rearrangement links TRBV3-1 to TRBJ2-5; 10 bases match TRBD1. CDR1 and CDR2 (germline): LGHDT, YNNKEL (reference sequence). The CDR3 has 16 residues. V lost 3 bases and J lost 4; bases outside the gene matches: 8. Here the CDR3 DNA reads TGTGCCAGCAGCCAGCCCACCGGGACAGGGGTAGAGACCCAGTACTTC. As protein: CASSQPTGTGVETQYF.

This clonotype was seen ten or more times. The chain carries TRBV4-2 and TRBJ2-7, with 12 bases identical to TRBD2. Trimming cost V 0 bases and J 4 bases; bases outside gene matches: 10. Germline loops: CDR1 LGHNA, CDR2 YNFKEQ. There are 18 residues in the CDR3. The CDR3 nucleotides are TGTGCCAGCAGCCAAGATCCAGGACTAGCGGGAATGGGGTACGAGCAGTACTTC. Translation gives CASSQDPGLAGMGYEQYF.

The chain links TRBV20-1 to TRBJ1-3, with D uncertain. The CDR3 loop spans 13 amino acids. Trimming shortened V by 0 bases and J by 11 bases, and 14 bases separated the two germline ends. Per germline, CDR1 DFQATT and CDR2 SNEGSKA (reference sequence). The chain's CDR3 is CSARDAADLAIYF. In DNA form, the CDR3 reads TGCAGTGCTAGAGACGCGGCCGACCTGGCCATATATTTT.

This rearrangement joins TRBV5-5 to TRBJ1-1, with 7 bases that match TRBD1. CDR1 and CDR2 from the germline V gene are SGHKS and YYEKEE (reference sequence). The CDR3 has 15 amino acids. V lost 4 bases and J lost 1; bases outside the gene matches: 7. This CDR3 reads CASSRDSLPNTEAFF. As DNA, the CDR3 is TGTGCCAGCAGCAGGGACAGCCTACCGAACACTGAAGCTTTCTTT.

Here the CDR3 DNA reads TGTGCCAGCAGTGTCGCCGGGACCGCTTACGAGCAGTACTTC. This codes for CASSVAGTAYEQYF. V and J are TRBV27 and TRBJ2-7, with D perhaps matching TRBD1 or TRBD2 (5 bases each). Trimming cost V 5 bases and J 4 bases, with 15 bases left between them. In germline, CDR1 is MNHEY, CDR2 SMNVEV (reference sequence). This CDR3 has 14 residues.

At least ten counts were recorded for this clonotype. The V call is TRBV7-2, the J call TRBJ2-5; 13 nucleotides line up with TRBD2. Germline assignment: CDR1 SGHTA and CDR2 FQGNSA. Losses at the gene ends were 1 base for V and 5 bases for J; bases not matched to a gene: 4. The CDR3 sequence is 16 residues long. In DNA, the CDR3 is TGTGCCAGCAGCTTAGGGAGGACTAGCGGGGGTGAGACCCAGTACTTC. Its protein is CASSLGRTSGGETQYF.

This clonotype was observed a few times. The V and J genes are TRBV20-1 and TRBJ1-5; D is uncertain. Germline CDR1 reads DFQATT; CDR2 reads SNEGSKA (reference sequence). The CDR3 extends over 13 amino acids. The V end lost 5 bases, the J end lost 2 bases, and 10 bases lay between the germline ends. This CDR3 is CSARGEGNQPQHF. CDR3 DNA: TGCAGTGCTCGGGGTGAAGGCAATCAGCCCCAGCATTTT.

V and J are TRBV7-2 and TRBJ1-6, with TRBD1 as a possible D gene (5 bases). Trimming left V 9 bases short and J 2 bases short, with 23 bases between. The CDR3 consists of 18 residues. Looked up from germline, CDR1 is SGHTA and CDR2 is FQGNSA. The CDR3 DNA is TGTGCCAGTCAGAGCGACAGAAAAGACCCTCCCTATAATTCACCCCTCCACTTT. As protein: CASQSDRKDPPYNSPLHF.

This clonotype occurred many times. V usage is TRBV3-1 and J usage is TRBJ1-1; D may be TRBD1 (5 bases). Trimming cost V 7 bases and J 7 bases, with 16 bases left between them. Germline CDR1 LGHDT, CDR2 YNNKEL (reference sequence). This CDR3 is 13 amino acids long. Here the CDR3 reads CASIEQGEGEAFF. CDR3 nucleotides: TGTGCCAGCATAGAGCAGGGAGAAGGTGAAGCTTTCTTT.